Below, 21 T cell receptor beta chains from the same sample are listed, as sequenced in a study of monozygotic twins with inflammatory bowel disease. Each CDR3 protein gets one entry in TCRdb, which reprocessed the 5' RACE reads and gives no DNA. In all, the sample yields 300,000 to 350,000 distinct CDR3 sequences. Sequenced material: blood. The receptors stem from a human donor with ulcerative colitis or Crohn's disease, or a healthy co-twin of an affected twin (not recorded which).

This sequence joins TRBV15 and TRBJ1-5; TCRdb picks TRBD1, but there is no DNA to check that call. Germline V gives CDR1 LNHNV, CDR2 YYDKDF (reference sequence). This CDR3 contains 14 residues. The CDR3 loop is CATSTDPVAQPQHF.

This chain joins TRBV6-1 and TRBJ2-4; TCRdb outputs TRBD1, but without DNA this stays unchecked. The germline V gene encodes CDR1 MNHNS and CDR2 SASEGT. This CDR3 is 18 amino acids long. Here the CDR3 reads CASSEGFGHFLAKNIQYF.

The V call is TRBV13, the J call TRBJ2-3. Looked up from germline, CDR1 is PRHDT and CDR2 is FYEKMQ (reference sequence). The CDR3 totals 17 residues. The CDR3 reads CASSLGGLSGFTDTQYF. The full variable domain, in which reference TRBV13 and TRBJ2-3 provide the parts outside the CDR3, is AAGVIQSPRHLIKEKRETATLKCYPIPRHDTVYWYQQGPGQDPQFLISFYEKMQSDKGSIPDRFSAQQFSDYHSELNMSSLELGDSALYFCASSLGGLSGFTDTQYFGPGTRLTVL.

The V and J genes are TRBV28 and TRBJ2-5; TCRdb picks TRBD2, but there is no DNA to check that call. The CDR3 extends over 11 amino acids. The germline V gene encodes CDR1 MDHEN and CDR2 SYDVKM. The CDR3 loop is CASSLSGRFHF.

The chain couples TRBV14 to TRBJ1-3. This CDR3 is built from 15 residues. Germline V gene lookup returns CDR1 SGHDN and CDR2 FVKESK. CDR3 sequence reads: CASSQDRLFGNTIYF.

The chain employs TRBV29-1 and TRBJ2-7; TCRdb outputs TRBD1, but without DNA this stays unchecked. Germline V CDR1 and CDR2: SQVTM, ANQGSEA. The CDR3 covers 12 residues. CDR3 sequence reads: CSARQATYEQYF.

The chain joins TRBV5-1 to TRBJ2-7; without DNA, the TCRdb call of TRBD2 cannot be checked. Germline CDR1 is SGHRS and CDR2 is YFSETQ. The CDR3 has 11 amino acids. CDR3 residues: CASSEQREQYF.

The rearrangement links TRBV6-6 to TRBJ2-5. CDR1 MNHNY and CDR2 SVGAGI come from the germline V gene (reference sequence). The CDR3 sequence is 11 residues long. CDR3 amino acids: CASRTAETQYF.

The V call is TRBV29-1, the J call TRBJ1-3; the D call of TRBD1 rests on TCRdb alone, since no DNA is present to check it. Per germline, CDR1 SQVTM and CDR2 ANQGSEA. The CDR3 spans 14 residues. The CDR3 sequence: CSVWDTGSGNTIYF. Based on the CDR3 plus reference TRBV29-1 and TRBJ1-3, the full variable domain is SAVISQKPSRDICQRGTSLTIQCQVDSQVTMMFWYRQQPGQSLTLIATANQGSEATYESGFVIDKFPISRPNLTFSTLTVSNMSPEDSSIYLCSVWDTGSGNTIYFGEGSWLTVV.

This sequence joins TRBV20-1 and TRBJ1-2; TCRdb names TRBD1, which stays unverified in the absence of DNA. There are 14 residues in the CDR3. The germline V gene has CDR1 DFQATT and CDR2 SNEGSKA (reference sequence). The CDR3 sequence is CSAWPGHLIYGYTF.

The CDR3: CASRDGGTDTQYF. This rearrangement joins TRBV5-1 to TRBJ2-3. From germline, CDR1 is SGHRS and CDR2 YFSETQ. This CDR3 is built from 13 residues.

The chain employs TRBV18 and TRBJ1-2. This CDR3 has 14 amino acids. Germline CDR1 KGHSH, CDR2 LQKENI. CDR3 sequence: CASSPKSSDYGYTF.

CDR3 residues: CASSFTGGGYGYTF. The chain carries TRBV5-1 and TRBJ1-2; TCRdb lists TRBD1, though no DNA is available to test this call. Germline V CDR1 and CDR2: SGHRS, YFSETQ. CDR3 length equals 14 residues.

This chain connects TRBV5-1 to TRBJ1-1; as DNA is missing, the TRBD1 call by TCRdb cannot be tested. CDR3 length: 14 amino acids. Germline values: CDR1 SGHRS, CDR2 YFSETQ. CDR3 sequence: CASNLGAQNTEAFF. Full variable domain (missing parts from reference TRBV5-1 and TRBJ1-1): KAGVTQTPRYLIKTRGQQVTLSCSPISGHRSVSWYQQTPGQGLQFLFEYFSETQRNKGNFPGRFSGRQFSNSRSEMNVSTLELGDSALYLCASNLGAQNTEAFFGQGTRLTVV.

CDR3 sequence reads: CASSLAVGGITDTQYF. The J gene is TRBJ2-3, the V gene TRBV5-1; the D call from TCRdb, TRBD1, cannot be confirmed without DNA. The CDR3 has 16 amino acids. Germline V lookup: CDR1 SGHRS, CDR2 YFSETQ.

V is TRBV7-2 and J is TRBJ1-1. Germline V CDR1 and CDR2: SGHTA, FQGNSA. The CDR3 totals 15 residues. CDR3 residues: CASSFDGLMNTEAFF.

The V and J genes are TRBV20-1 and TRBJ2-7; the TRBD1 assignment by TCRdb is unverifiable without DNA. The CDR3 spans 13 residues. CDR1 DFQATT and CDR2 SNEGSKA come from the germline V gene (reference sequence). CDR3 sequence reads: CSAREGGMYEQYF.

The J gene is TRBJ2-2, the V gene TRBV5-1; TCRdb indicates TRBD1, and absent DNA this call remains unverified. Germline values: CDR1 SGHRS, CDR2 YFSETQ. This CDR3 spans 13 amino acids. CDR3 in amino acids: CASSSGSSGELFF.

The chain combines TRBV12-3 or TRBV12-4 with TRBJ1-5; TCRdb's D gene call, TRBD1, goes unchecked for lack of DNA. The CDR3 extends over 13 amino acids. CDR3 residues: CASSNRLGGPQHF.

The chain combines TRBV12-3 or TRBV12-4 with TRBJ1-5; TCRdb indicates TRBD1, and absent DNA this call remains unverified. This CDR3 contains 16 residues. The CDR3 here is CASSLQGTYSNQPQHF.

V usage is TRBV5-1 and J usage is TRBJ1-2. CDR3 size: 15 residues. Germline CDR1 and CDR2: SGHRS and YFSETQ. CDR3 loop: CASSLAASANYGYTF.